The 13 T cell receptor beta chains below come from one sample, sequenced in a study of cytomegalovirus exposure and HLA in healthy donors. In the PCR, 60 Vbeta and 13 Jbeta primers were used. Some clones are missing from TCRdb's copy, which holds only in-frame ones; the method was immunoSEQ multiplex PCR. The listing contains tens of thousands of clones. The sample taken for sequencing was PBMCs. The receptors here all came from a woman between 18 and 29 years old in good health and CMV-seronegative.

V gene TRBV5-1 combines with J gene TRBJ2-5; 8 bases are a match to TRBD2. V dropped 2 bases and J dropped 3; count of bases not matched to a gene: 6. CDR1 is SGHRS, CDR2 YFSETQ, per germline. The length of the CDR3 is 15 residues. The DNA of the CDR3 is TGCGCCAGCAGCTTTCCGGGACTAGATAAAGAGACCCAGTACTTC. Translation gives CASSFPGLDKETQYF. The full variable domain, completed using reference TRBV5-1 and TRBJ2-5, is KAGVTQTPRYLIKTRGQQVTLSCSPISGHRSVSWYQQTPGQGLQFLFEYFSETQRNKGNFPGRFSGRQFSNSRSEMNVSTLELGDSALYLCASSFPGLDKETQYFGPGTRLLVL.

This chain's CDR3 is CASRKPTRPEQYF. The CDR3 DNA reads as TGTGCCAGCAGGAAACCGACACGTCCCGAGCAGTACTTC. The chain joins TRBV6-6 to TRBJ2-7; D is unclear. The length of the CDR3 is 13 residues. Trimming left V 6 bases short and J 6 bases short, with 15 bases between. The germline V gene encodes CDR1 MNHNY and CDR2 SVGAGI (reference sequence).

This chain uses TRBV15 with TRBJ2-1; 7 bases are shared with TRBD2. This CDR3 region has 14 residues. Losses at the gene ends were 0 bases for V and 7 bases for J; bases not matched to a gene: 3. Looked up from germline, CDR1 is LNHNV and CDR2 is YYDKDF (reference sequence). The CDR3 DNA is TGTGCCACCAGCAGAGAAGCGCGGGGGAATGAGCAGTTCTTC. This encodes CATSREARGNEQFF.

J is TRBJ2-7 and V is TRBV7-2, with D uncertain. V lost 3 bases and J lost 1, with 13 bases in between. The CDR3 spans 15 residues. Germline assignment: CDR1 SGHTA and CDR2 FQGNSA. CDR3 loop: CASSLRFSVSYEQYF. In DNA, the CDR3 is TGTGCCAGCAGCTTGAGGTTTTCAGTTTCCTACGAGCAGTACTTC.

This chain connects TRBV6-1 to TRBJ1-1; D possibly corresponds to TRBD1 (6 bases). V shed 4 bases and J shed 7 bases, with 22 bases lying between them. From germline, CDR1 is MNHNS and CDR2 SASEGT. The CDR3 runs 16 residues. The CDR3 region is CASSALAGVLLFEAFF. CDR3 coding DNA: TGTGCCAGCAGTGCATTGGCAGGGGTGCTACTCTTTGAAGCTTTCTTT.

CDR3 DNA: TGTGCCAGCAGTTCCTGGACTAGCGGTGGCCCAGAGCAGTTCTTC. It yields the protein CASSSWTSGGPEQFF. V is TRBV6-1 and J is TRBJ2-1; 10 nucleotides align to TRBD2. The CDR3 covers 15 residues. The J segment lost 10 bases and the V segment lost 5 bases, leaving 11 bases of the junction unmatched. In germline, CDR1 is MNHNS, CDR2 SASEGT.

The chain uses TRBV29-1 and TRBJ1-2; the D gene is possibly TRBD1 (5 bases). Trimming stripped 1 base from V and 3 bases from J, with 18 bases between. The CDR3 contains 16 residues. Germline V gene lookup returns CDR1 SQVTM and CDR2 ANQGSEA. For the CDR3, the DNA is TGCAGCGTTGAAGCCCGGGGGACCTCCGCCGACTATGGCTACACCTTC. Translating it yields CSVEARGTSADYGYTF.

The chain combines TRBV5-6 with TRBJ1-5, with 9 bases aligning to TRBD1. V was clipped by 1 base and J by 5 bases; unmatched bases: 7. The CDR3 is 16 residues long. Germline V gene data show CDR1 as SGHDT and CDR2 as YYEEEE. The CDR3 region is CASSLSGTGRDQPQHF. The CDR3 bases are TGTGCCAGCAGCTTGTCCGGGACAGGGAGGGATCAGCCCCAGCATTTT.

The chain's CDR3 is CASSLARGNTEAFF. The CDR3 DNA sequence: TGCGCCAGCAGCCTTGCGCGGGGGAACACTGAAGCTTTCTTT. V usage is TRBV4-1 and J usage is TRBJ1-1, with D hard to call. This CDR3 spans 14 amino acids. The V gene lost 4 bases and the J gene lost 1 base, with 10 bases spanning the gap. CDR1 MGHRA and CDR2 YSYEKL come from the germline V gene.

The chain employs TRBV4-1 and TRBJ1-5; no clear D gene. Trimming pared 0 bases from V and 10 bases from J, leaving 19 bases between. The germline CDR1 and CDR2 sequences are MGHRA and YSYEKL. The CDR3 loop spans 16 amino acids. The CDR3 here is CASSQDSPPGPYPQHF. The CDR3 DNA reads as TGCGCCAGCAGCCAAGATTCCCCCCCAGGTCCCTATCCCCAGCATTTT.

This sequence joins TRBV5-6 and TRBJ1-1; D remains unclear. The CDR3 loop spans 15 amino acids. CDR1 is SGHDT and CDR2 is YYEEEE in the germline V gene. V lost 1 base, J lost 3 bases, and 13 bases lay in between. CDR3 sequence: CASSLPPGEYTEAFF. The CDR3 DNA sequence: TGTGCCAGCAGCTTGCCCCCCGGGGAGTACACTGAAGCTTTCTTT.

This chain links TRBV27 with TRBJ2-7, with D perhaps matching TRBD1 (6 bases). The CDR3 is 13 amino acids. Germline CDR1 is MNHEY and CDR2 is SMNVEV (reference sequence). The V end lost 2 bases, the J end lost 6 bases, and 11 bases lay between the germline ends. Here the CDR3 reads CASSLGRGSEQYF. The CDR3 DNA sequence: TGTGCCAGCAGTTTAGGCAGGGGTTCCGAGCAGTACTTC.

The chain recombines TRBV28 with TRBJ2-7; TRBD1 might be the D (7 bases). Looked up from germline, CDR1 is MDHEN and CDR2 is SYDVKM. V dropped 1 base and J dropped 6 bases, with 25 bases sitting between them. The CDR3 spans 18 residues. The CDR3 region is CASSLLNKRGTEVPEQYF. In DNA, the CDR3 is TGTGCCAGCAGTTTATTAAATAAGCGCGGGACAGAGGTCCCCGAGCAGTACTTC.